Detailed here is one TCR beta chain. CDR1 and CDR2 (germline): SGHVS, FQNEAQ. CDR3 size: 14 residues. V lost 2 bases, J lost 1 base, and 8 bases lay in between. These data belong to a study of blood T cell repertoires in COVID-19. Study summary: The United States, Italy and Spain supplied acute and convalescent COVID-19 samples. The analysed material was cDNA or gDNA that came from T cells, B-cell-depleted T cells, or PBMCs.

In the original analysis: Nucleated cell counts were estimated from reference gene primer amplification. This table comes from immunoSEQ multiplex PCR, and its TCRdb copy is limited to in-frame clones, with some not included. Clone size and V and J calls were adopted from that table, with D and trimming inferred from the DNA. The table lists roughly 250,000 clones, 70% to 85% of them singletons, with 4.9% in the top ten. The chain has TRBV7-8 and TRBJ1-1; unclear D gene. Source material: peripheral blood. This clonotype originated in a woman at least 80 years old with active or convalescent COVID-19. Written as DNA, the CDR3 is TGTGCCAGCAGCTTATCAGAATGGAACACTGAAGCTTTCTTT. Amino acids: CASSLSEWNTEAFF.